This record concerns one T cell receptor beta chain sequence. Its antigen is currently not known. Nothing much larger sits one base from this clone, and base qualities are not available. Counted from cysteine to phenylalanine, this CDR3 has 14 amino acids. CDR3 DNA only is kept here, 42 bases in frame from base 1. Deletion took 7 bases off V and 1 base off J, with a span of 11 bases between the germline ends. The germline V gene encodes CDR1 LNHDA and CDR2 SQIVND (reference sequence). TCRbeta CDR3 regions were amplified from genomic DNA using the immunoSEQ Assay, a bias-controlled multiplex PCR. The study's processing was this. The number of nucleated cells in each sample was estimated by amplification of reference gene primers within the assay. To quantify the absolute abundance of each unique TCRbeta CDR3 rearrangement, sequence reads were collapsed and filtered. Productive Simpson clonality was computed per sample as the square root of Simpson's diversity index over productive rearrangements. Held by TCRdb, this immuneACCESS table contains in-frame sequences only and omits some clones. Under half of the omission traces to an unresolved V gene where checked; the cause of the rest is unknown. The D gene and trimming were derived from the DNA, and the V and J assignments and clone size from that table. This sample gives about 200,000 clones in total; less than 85% of them show up just once. Clones ranked in the top ten supply approximately 19% of the sample.

In the prospective study, participants were roughly 18 to 95 years old, resided in fewer than 25 geographic areas of the United States, and were enrolled through a virtual design. In the prospective study, participants were assigned to cohorts based on the clinical history participants reported in a screening survey and a study questionnaire. Recovered participants in ImmuneRACE Cohort 3 were defined as having two consecutive negative NP/OP PCR tests, clearance from a healthcare professional, or resolution of symptoms. Each participant in the prospective study had whole blood, serum and a nasopharyngeal or oropharyngeal swab collected by mobile phlebotomists. Participants in the prospective study had the option to provide additional blood draws and questionnaires over an approximately 2-month period. Before DNA extraction, blood samples from the prospective study were shipped at room temperature or frozen.

The data derive from a study of blood T cell repertoires in COVID-19 (TCRdb year 2020). Background for the entire study: Collaborator samples came from the United States, Italy and Spain and covered acute and convalescent phases of COVID-19. The material from the prospective study consisted of cDNA or gDNA derived from T cells, B-cell-depleted T cells, or PBMCs. Subjects who had been exposed to COVID-19, were actively infected with it, or had recovered from it provided the deeply sampled blood TCRbeta repertoires that made up the dataset. The repertoires were made available in a free public database intended to serve as a resource for research on the immune response to SARS-CoV-2. Samples were obtained from the ongoing ImmuneRACE study (first 160 participants) and from over 1,000 subjects provided by 6 global collaborators. Sample metadata almost always included a de-identified subject ID, COVID-19 status, age in years and sex. Where available, HLA class I and class II types were taken from metadata supplied by the sample provider and were not determined by assay-based typing. Paper-wide results and their limitations: The quantity of clinical and demographic metadata differed by source and by participant and was supplied without curation.

The V gene is TRBV19 and the J gene is TRBJ2-1; tentative D gene TRBD1, with 6 bases matching. The receptor comes from a man between 35 and 55 years old who had recovered from COVID-19. Sequences were obtained from PBMCs or T cells enriched from blood (not recorded which). The nucleotides read TGTGCCAGTAAGATGGACAGTTCCTACAATGAGCAGTTCTTC. Protein translation: CASKMDSSYNEQFF. Reference TRBV19 and TRBJ2-1 genes cover what lies past the CDR3, so the full variable domain is DGGITQSPKYLFRKEGQNVTLSCEQNLNHDAMYWYRQDPGQGLRLIYYSQIVNDFQKGDIAEGYSVSREKKESFPLTVTSAQKNPTAFYLCASKMDSSYNEQFFGPGTRLTVL.